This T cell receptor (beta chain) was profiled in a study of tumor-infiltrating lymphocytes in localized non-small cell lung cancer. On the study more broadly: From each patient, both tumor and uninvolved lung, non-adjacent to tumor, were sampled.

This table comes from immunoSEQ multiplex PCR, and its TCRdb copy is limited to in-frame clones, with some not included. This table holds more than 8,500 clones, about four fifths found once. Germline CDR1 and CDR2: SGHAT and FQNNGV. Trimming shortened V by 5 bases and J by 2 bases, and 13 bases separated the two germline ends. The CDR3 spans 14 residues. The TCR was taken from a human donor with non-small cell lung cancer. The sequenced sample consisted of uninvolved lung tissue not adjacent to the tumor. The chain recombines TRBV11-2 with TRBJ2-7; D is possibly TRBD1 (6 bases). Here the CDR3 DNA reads TGTGCCAGCAGCCCAACGACAGGCCCCTACGAGCAGTACTTC. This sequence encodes CASSPTTGPYEQYF.